This passage covers 17 T cell receptor beta chains from one sample sequenced in a study of neurological immune-mediated disorders. A single record per CDR3 protein comes from TCRdb applying MiXCR to the 5' RACE reads. The profile shows approximately 46,000 distinct CDR3 sequences, about a tenth of them singletons. Sample: PBMCs. All receptors come from a man between 65 and 80 years old with HTLV-1-associated myelopathy (HAM/TSP).

J is TRBJ2-7 and V is TRBV6-1; the D gene could be TRBD1 or TRBD2 (5 bases each). V lost 2 bases to trimming and J lost 6 bases, with 29 bases between them. CDR1 is MNHNS, CDR2 SASEGT, per germline. The CDR3 spans 19 residues. The chain's CDR3 is CASSELIPRGAGTRIEQYF. CDR3 nucleotides: TGTGCCAGCAGTGAATTGATTCCCCGGGGCGCCGGCACCAGAATCGAGCAGTACTTC.

This clonotype has ten or more counts. The chain recombines TRBV15 with TRBJ2-3; D is undetermined. V dropped 0 bases and J dropped 5 bases, with 6 bases sitting between them. The CDR3 covers 13 residues. From germline, CDR1 is LNHNV and CDR2 YYDKDF (reference sequence). CDR3 coding DNA: TGTGCCACCAGCAGAGATCTGGGAGATACGCAGTATTTT. Translated: CATSRDLGDTQYF.

This clonotype was recorded many times. The chain links TRBV5-1 to TRBJ2-5; 10 nucleotides match TRBD2. The length of the CDR3 is 17 residues. Germline V gene lookup returns CDR1 SGHRS and CDR2 YFSETQ. V gave up 0 bases and J gave up 1 base; unmatched junction bases: 6. The DNA of the CDR3 is TGCGCCAGCAGCTTGGTCCCCCGGACTAGCGGCCAAGAGACCCAGTACTTC. Encoded protein: CASSLVPRTSGQETQYF.

This clonotype was seen only a few times. The chain joins TRBV5-6 to TRBJ2-5; the D gene is possibly TRBD1 (6 bases). Germline-derived CDR1 and CDR2 are SGHDT and YYEEEE. This CDR3 region has 15 residues. Trimming pared 3 bases from V and 1 base from J, leaving 13 bases between. CDR3 sequence reads: CASSSWDTSQETQYF. The DNA for the CDR3 is TGTGCCAGCAGCTCGTGGGACACCTCCCAAGAGACCCAGTACTTC.

This clonotype was picked up many times. V usage is TRBV24-1 and J usage is TRBJ2-3; TRBD2 aligns across 9 bases. J lost 7 bases, V lost 3 bases, and 13 bases had no gene match. The CDR3 has 17 amino acids. CDR1 and CDR2 from the germline V gene are KGHDR and SFDVKD. The CDR3 here is CATSDLNAGGDRNTQYF. Written as DNA, the CDR3 is TGTGCCACCAGTGATCTAAACGCGGGAGGGGATCGAAATACGCAGTATTTT.

The table lists this clonotype with many counts. The chain employs TRBV7-2 and TRBJ1-5; no clear D gene. Trimming shortened V by 5 bases and J by 0 bases, and 14 bases separated the two germline ends. CDR1 is SGHTA and CDR2 is FQGNSA in the germline V gene. CDR3 size: 16 residues. The CDR3 DNA reads as TGTGCCAGCAGCCAACGGGCGGGATATAGCAATCAGCCCCAGCATTTT. It yields the protein CASSQRAGYSNQPQHF.

In its sample, this clonotype ranks as medium-sized. The rearrangement joins TRBV5-5 to TRBJ2-2; D remains unclear. CDR1 is SGHKS, CDR2 YYEKEE, per germline (reference sequence). The V end was cut by 4 bases, the J end by 4 bases, with 11 bases between. The length of the CDR3 is 14 residues. CDR3 DNA: TGTGCCAGCAGCCTAGAGAGTTTCACCGGGGAGCTGTTTTTT. Translated, it gives CASSLESFTGELFF.

The V gene is TRBV5-1, the J gene TRBJ2-7; TRBD1 matches 8 bases. This CDR3 region has 13 residues. Germline-derived CDR1 and CDR2 are SGHRS and YFSETQ. V lost 5 bases, J lost 5 bases, and 6 bases stayed unmatched. In DNA form, the CDR3 reads TGCGCCAGCAGTTGGCAGGGGGCGGACGAGCAGTACTTC. Encoded protein: CASSWQGADEQYF.

This clonotype was counted many times. The chain couples TRBV7-7 to TRBJ2-1; 7 bases fit TRBD1. The CDR3 is 14 residues long. Per germline, CDR1 SSHAT and CDR2 FNYEAQ (reference sequence). V lost 4 bases and J lost 7; bases outside the gene matches: 7. The CDR3 DNA is TGTGCCAGCAGCTCGAGGACAGGTAGTAATGAGCAGTTCTTC. This codes for CASSSRTGSNEQFF.

This clonotype turned up a few times. The CDR3 loop reads CASSPGLFNEKLFF. The DNA for the CDR3 is TGTGCCAGCTCACCGGGACTGTTCAATGAAAAACTGTTTTTT. The chain joins TRBV18 to TRBJ1-4, with a weak D call TRBD1 (5 bases). CDR1 and CDR2 (germline): KGHSH, LQKENI. With 3 bases removed from V and 5 bases from J, the gap between germline ends came to 10 bases. The CDR3 contains 14 residues.

This clonotype has more than one count but fewer than ten. J is TRBJ2-7 and V is TRBV5-6, with D perhaps TRBD1 or TRBD2 (5 bases each). Trimming removed 4 bases at V and 3 bases at J, with 14 bases between. Looked up from germline, CDR1 is SGHDT and CDR2 is YYEEEE. There are 14 residues in the CDR3. For the CDR3, the DNA is TGTGCCAGCAGCCTGGTGGGGGTCCACTACGAGCAGTACTTC. Protein sequence: CASSLVGVHYEQYF.

This clonotype was detected a few times. This chain links TRBV12-3 or TRBV12-4 with TRBJ2-1; maybe TRBD1 (5 bases). CDR3 size: 14 residues. V was trimmed by 7 bases and J by 7 bases, leaving 17 bases between them. CDR3 DNA: TGTGCCAGCACTGGGCTTTTAGGGGTGAATGAGCAGTTCTTC. Its protein product is CASTGLLGVNEQFF.

Points on this clonotype: One base away lies a much larger clone, so this may be a sequencing read error. The chain is built from TRBV19 and TRBJ1-5; D may be TRBD1 (5 bases). V lost 5 bases to trimming and J lost 7 bases, with 18 bases between them. The germline V gene has CDR1 LNHDA and CDR2 SQIVND (reference sequence). There are 15 residues in the CDR3. DNA of the CDR3: TGTGCCAGTAGTGTCGGGGCCCTGAGGTGGCAGCCCCAGCATTTT. Encoded protein: CASSVGALRWQPQHF.

This clonotype was seen at least ten times. V is TRBV6-2 or TRBV6-3 and J is TRBJ2-7, with D perhaps TRBD2 (6 bases). This CDR3 has 13 residues. Looked up from germline, CDR1 is MNHEY and CDR2 is SVGEGT. Trimming shortened V by 2 bases and J by 4 bases, and 9 bases separated the two germline ends. In DNA form, the CDR3 reads TGTGCCAGCAGTTACGGGCGGGAATACGAGCAGTACTTC. Translation: CASSYGREYEQYF.

This clonotype was counted at least ten times. The chain has TRBV28 and TRBJ1-5; TRBD1 matches at 7 bases. Per germline, CDR1 MDHEN and CDR2 SYDVKM. This CDR3 comprises 14 residues. V dropped 5 bases and J dropped 10; count of bases not matched to a gene: 11. The CDR3: CASSRRDSRQPQHF. CDR3 nucleotide sequence: TGTGCCAGCAGTCGACGGGACAGCCGCCAACCCCAGCATTTT. The variable domain in full, with the rest retrieved from reference TRBV28 and TRBJ1-5, is DVKVTQSSRYLVKRTGEKVFLECVQDMDHENMFWYRQDPGLGLRLIYFSYDVKMKEKGDIPEGYSVSREKKERFSLILESASTNQTSMYLCASSRRDSRQPQHFGDGTRLSIL.

This clonotype was observed at least ten times. This chain joins TRBV5-1 and TRBJ1-5, with 7 bases lining up with TRBD1. V lost 4 bases to trimming and J lost 1 base; unmatched junction nucleotides: 5. The CDR3 is made up of 15 amino acids. Germline loops: CDR1 SGHRS, CDR2 YFSETQ. The CDR3 nucleotides are TGCGCCAGCAGCCCCCAGACAGGGAGCAATCAGCCCCAGCATTTT. It translates to CASSPQTGSNQPQHF.

The sample holds many counts of this clonotype. The chain joins TRBV7-2 to TRBJ1-3; maybe TRBD1 (5 bases). V was pared by 7 bases and J by 5 bases, with 15 bases between. Germline V gene sequence: CDR1 SGHTA, CDR2 FQGNSA. CDR3 size: 14 residues. The CDR3 is CASTPWDARNTIYF. Here the CDR3 DNA reads TGTGCCAGCACTCCATGGGACGCCCGAAACACCATATATTTT.